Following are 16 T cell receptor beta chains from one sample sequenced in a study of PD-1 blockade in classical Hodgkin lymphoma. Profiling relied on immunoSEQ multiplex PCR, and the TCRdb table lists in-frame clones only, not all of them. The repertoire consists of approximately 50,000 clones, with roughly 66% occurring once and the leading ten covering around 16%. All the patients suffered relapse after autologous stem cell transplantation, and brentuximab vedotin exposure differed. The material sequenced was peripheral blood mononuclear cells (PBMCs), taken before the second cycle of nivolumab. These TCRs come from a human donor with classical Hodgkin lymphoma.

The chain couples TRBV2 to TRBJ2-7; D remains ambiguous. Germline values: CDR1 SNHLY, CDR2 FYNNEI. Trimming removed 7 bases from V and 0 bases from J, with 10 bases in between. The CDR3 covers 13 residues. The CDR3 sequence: CASTVESSYEQYF. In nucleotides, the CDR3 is TGTGCCAGCACGGTGGAGTCCTCCTACGAGCAGTACTTC.

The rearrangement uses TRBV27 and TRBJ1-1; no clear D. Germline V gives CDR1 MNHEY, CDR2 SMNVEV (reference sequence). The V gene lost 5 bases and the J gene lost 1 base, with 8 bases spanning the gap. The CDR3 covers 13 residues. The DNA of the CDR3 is TGTGCCAGCAGTGACACAAGGAACACTGAAGCTTTCTTT. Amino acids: CASSDTRNTEAFF.

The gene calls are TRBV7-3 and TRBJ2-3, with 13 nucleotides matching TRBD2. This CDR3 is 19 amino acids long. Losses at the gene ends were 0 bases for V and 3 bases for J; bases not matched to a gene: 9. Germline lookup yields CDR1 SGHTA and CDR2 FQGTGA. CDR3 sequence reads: CASSLTVWGLAGKTDTQYF. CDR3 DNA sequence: TGTGCCAGCAGCTTAACCGTCTGGGGACTAGCGGGGAAAACAGATACGCAGTATTTT.

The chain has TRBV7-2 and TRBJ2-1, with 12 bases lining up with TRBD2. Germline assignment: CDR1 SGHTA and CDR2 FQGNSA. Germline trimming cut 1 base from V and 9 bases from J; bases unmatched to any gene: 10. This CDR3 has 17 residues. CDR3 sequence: CASSLVSLAGGPFEQFF. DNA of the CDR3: TGTGCCAGCAGCTTAGTTTCGCTAGCGGGAGGGCCTTTTGAGCAGTTCTTC.

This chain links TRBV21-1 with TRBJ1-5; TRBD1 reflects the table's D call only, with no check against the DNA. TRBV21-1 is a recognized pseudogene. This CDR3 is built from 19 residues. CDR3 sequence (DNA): TGTGCCAGCACCTGCCGGCAGGCACCGTCAGGGGATAGCAATCAGCCCCAGCATTTT. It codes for CASTCRQAPSGDSNQPQHF.

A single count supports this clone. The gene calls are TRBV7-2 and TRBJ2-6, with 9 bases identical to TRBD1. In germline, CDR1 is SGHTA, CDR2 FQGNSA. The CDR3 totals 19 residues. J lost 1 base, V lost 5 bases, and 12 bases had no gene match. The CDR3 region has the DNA TGTGCCAGCAGCCCCCGTCCCGGGACAGGGCTATCTGGGGCCAACGTCCTGACTTTC. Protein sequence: CASSPRPGTGLSGANVLTF. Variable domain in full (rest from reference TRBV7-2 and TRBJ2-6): GAGVSQSPSNKVTEKGKDVELRCDPISGHTALYWYRQSLGQGLEFLIYFQGNSAPDKSGLPSDRFSAERTGGSVSTLTIQRTQQEDSAVYLCASSPRPGTGLSGANVLTFGAGSRLTVL.

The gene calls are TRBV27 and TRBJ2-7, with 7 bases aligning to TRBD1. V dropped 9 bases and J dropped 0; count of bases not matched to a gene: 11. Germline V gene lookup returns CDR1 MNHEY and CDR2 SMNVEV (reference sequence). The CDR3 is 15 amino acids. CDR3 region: CASSQGTDHSYEQYF. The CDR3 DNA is TGTGCCAGTTCGCAAGGGACAGACCACTCCTACGAGCAGTACTTC.

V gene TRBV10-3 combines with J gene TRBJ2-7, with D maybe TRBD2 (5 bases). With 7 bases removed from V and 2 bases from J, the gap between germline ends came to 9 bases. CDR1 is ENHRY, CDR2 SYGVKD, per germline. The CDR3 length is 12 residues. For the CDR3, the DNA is TGTGCCATCAAGGAGCGGCCCTACGAGCAGTACTTC. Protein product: CAIKERPYEQYF.

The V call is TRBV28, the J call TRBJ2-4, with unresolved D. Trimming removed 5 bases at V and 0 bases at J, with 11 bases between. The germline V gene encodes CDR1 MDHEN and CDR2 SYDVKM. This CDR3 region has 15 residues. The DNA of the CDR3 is TGTGCCAGCAGTCCCCCCGAATTAGCCAAAAACATTCAGTACTTC. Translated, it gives CASSPPELAKNIQYF.

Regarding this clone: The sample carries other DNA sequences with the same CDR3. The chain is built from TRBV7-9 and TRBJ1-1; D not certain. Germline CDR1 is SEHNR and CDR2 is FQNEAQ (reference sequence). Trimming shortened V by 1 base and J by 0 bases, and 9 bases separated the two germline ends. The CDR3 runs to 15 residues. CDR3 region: CASSLVPALNTEAFF. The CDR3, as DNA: TGTGCCAGCAGCTTAGTCCCAGCCCTGAACACTGAAGCTTTCTTT.

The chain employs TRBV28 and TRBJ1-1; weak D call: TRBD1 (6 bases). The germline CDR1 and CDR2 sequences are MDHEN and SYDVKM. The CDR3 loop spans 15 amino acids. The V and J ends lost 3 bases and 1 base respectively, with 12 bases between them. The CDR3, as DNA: TGTGCCAGCAGTTTGGGGGCAACCGGGAACACTGAAGCTTTCTTT. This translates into CASSLGATGNTEAFF. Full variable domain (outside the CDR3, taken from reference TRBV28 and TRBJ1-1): DVKVTQSSRYLVKRTGEKVFLECVQDMDHENMFWYRQDPGLGLRLIYFSYDVKMKEKGDIPEGYSVSREKKERFSLILESASTNQTSMYLCASSLGATGNTEAFFGQGTRLTVV.

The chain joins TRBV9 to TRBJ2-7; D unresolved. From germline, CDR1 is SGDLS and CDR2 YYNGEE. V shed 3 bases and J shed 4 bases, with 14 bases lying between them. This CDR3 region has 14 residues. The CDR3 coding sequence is TGTGCCAGCAGCGGCGGAGTCCTCCAATACGAGCAGTACTTC. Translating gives CASSGGVLQYEQYF.

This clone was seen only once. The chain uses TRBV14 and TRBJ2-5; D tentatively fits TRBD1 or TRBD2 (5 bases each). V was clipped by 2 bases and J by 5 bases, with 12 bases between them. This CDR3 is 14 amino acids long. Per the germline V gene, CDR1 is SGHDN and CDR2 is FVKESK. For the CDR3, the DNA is TGTGCCAGCAGCCAACTAATGGGGGAGGAGACCCAGTACTTC. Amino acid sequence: CASSQLMGEETQYF.

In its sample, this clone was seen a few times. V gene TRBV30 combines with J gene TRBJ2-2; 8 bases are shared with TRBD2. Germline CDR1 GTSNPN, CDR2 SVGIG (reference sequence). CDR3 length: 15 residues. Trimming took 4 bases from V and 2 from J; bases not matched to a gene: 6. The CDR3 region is CAWNRGLGNTGELFF. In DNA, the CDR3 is TGTGCCTGGAACCGGGGACTAGGAAACACCGGGGAGCTGTTTTTT.

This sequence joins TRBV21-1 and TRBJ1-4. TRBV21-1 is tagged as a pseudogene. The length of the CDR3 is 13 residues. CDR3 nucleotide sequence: TGTGCCGGCGGGACGGCAGAAAATGAAAAACTGTTTTTT. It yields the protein CAGGTAENEKLFF.

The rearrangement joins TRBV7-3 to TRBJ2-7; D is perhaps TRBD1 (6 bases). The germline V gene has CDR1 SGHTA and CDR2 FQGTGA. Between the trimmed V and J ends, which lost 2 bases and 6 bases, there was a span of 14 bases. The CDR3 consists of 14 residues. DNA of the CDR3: TGTGCCAGCAGCTTACCCATCACAGGGACCGAGCAGTACTTC. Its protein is CASSLPITGTEQYF.